What follows describes a single TCR beta chain. Antigen specificity is unknown. TCRdb reprocessed the 5' RACE reads and keeps a single row for each CDR3 protein, giving no DNA. The data include roughly 420,000 distinct CDR3 sequences; the top ten clones carry 7.3%. This entry belongs to a study of T cells expressing NK-cell markers. Study findings and constraints: Dominant NKG2C+ clonotypes were found to form about 1.0-7.5% of CD8+ T cells in six donors. It remained uncertain whether the expanded NKG2C+ T cell clones were specific for HCMV antigens. These clonotypes additionally ranked first within the CD3+CD56-NKG2C+ fraction of a few donors.

Germline V gene lookup returns CDR1 DFQATT and CDR2 SNEGSKA (reference sequence). This CDR3 has 13 residues. The receptor was derived from a woman aged 18-70 years in good health. Specimen: blood T cells: a sorted CD56 or NKG2C T cell subset, CD4+ or CD8+ T cells, or bulk PBMC T cells (not recorded which). J is TRBJ2-4 and V is TRBV20-1; the TRBD1 assignment by TCRdb is unverifiable without DNA. The CDR3 here is CSAWGGPKNIQYF.